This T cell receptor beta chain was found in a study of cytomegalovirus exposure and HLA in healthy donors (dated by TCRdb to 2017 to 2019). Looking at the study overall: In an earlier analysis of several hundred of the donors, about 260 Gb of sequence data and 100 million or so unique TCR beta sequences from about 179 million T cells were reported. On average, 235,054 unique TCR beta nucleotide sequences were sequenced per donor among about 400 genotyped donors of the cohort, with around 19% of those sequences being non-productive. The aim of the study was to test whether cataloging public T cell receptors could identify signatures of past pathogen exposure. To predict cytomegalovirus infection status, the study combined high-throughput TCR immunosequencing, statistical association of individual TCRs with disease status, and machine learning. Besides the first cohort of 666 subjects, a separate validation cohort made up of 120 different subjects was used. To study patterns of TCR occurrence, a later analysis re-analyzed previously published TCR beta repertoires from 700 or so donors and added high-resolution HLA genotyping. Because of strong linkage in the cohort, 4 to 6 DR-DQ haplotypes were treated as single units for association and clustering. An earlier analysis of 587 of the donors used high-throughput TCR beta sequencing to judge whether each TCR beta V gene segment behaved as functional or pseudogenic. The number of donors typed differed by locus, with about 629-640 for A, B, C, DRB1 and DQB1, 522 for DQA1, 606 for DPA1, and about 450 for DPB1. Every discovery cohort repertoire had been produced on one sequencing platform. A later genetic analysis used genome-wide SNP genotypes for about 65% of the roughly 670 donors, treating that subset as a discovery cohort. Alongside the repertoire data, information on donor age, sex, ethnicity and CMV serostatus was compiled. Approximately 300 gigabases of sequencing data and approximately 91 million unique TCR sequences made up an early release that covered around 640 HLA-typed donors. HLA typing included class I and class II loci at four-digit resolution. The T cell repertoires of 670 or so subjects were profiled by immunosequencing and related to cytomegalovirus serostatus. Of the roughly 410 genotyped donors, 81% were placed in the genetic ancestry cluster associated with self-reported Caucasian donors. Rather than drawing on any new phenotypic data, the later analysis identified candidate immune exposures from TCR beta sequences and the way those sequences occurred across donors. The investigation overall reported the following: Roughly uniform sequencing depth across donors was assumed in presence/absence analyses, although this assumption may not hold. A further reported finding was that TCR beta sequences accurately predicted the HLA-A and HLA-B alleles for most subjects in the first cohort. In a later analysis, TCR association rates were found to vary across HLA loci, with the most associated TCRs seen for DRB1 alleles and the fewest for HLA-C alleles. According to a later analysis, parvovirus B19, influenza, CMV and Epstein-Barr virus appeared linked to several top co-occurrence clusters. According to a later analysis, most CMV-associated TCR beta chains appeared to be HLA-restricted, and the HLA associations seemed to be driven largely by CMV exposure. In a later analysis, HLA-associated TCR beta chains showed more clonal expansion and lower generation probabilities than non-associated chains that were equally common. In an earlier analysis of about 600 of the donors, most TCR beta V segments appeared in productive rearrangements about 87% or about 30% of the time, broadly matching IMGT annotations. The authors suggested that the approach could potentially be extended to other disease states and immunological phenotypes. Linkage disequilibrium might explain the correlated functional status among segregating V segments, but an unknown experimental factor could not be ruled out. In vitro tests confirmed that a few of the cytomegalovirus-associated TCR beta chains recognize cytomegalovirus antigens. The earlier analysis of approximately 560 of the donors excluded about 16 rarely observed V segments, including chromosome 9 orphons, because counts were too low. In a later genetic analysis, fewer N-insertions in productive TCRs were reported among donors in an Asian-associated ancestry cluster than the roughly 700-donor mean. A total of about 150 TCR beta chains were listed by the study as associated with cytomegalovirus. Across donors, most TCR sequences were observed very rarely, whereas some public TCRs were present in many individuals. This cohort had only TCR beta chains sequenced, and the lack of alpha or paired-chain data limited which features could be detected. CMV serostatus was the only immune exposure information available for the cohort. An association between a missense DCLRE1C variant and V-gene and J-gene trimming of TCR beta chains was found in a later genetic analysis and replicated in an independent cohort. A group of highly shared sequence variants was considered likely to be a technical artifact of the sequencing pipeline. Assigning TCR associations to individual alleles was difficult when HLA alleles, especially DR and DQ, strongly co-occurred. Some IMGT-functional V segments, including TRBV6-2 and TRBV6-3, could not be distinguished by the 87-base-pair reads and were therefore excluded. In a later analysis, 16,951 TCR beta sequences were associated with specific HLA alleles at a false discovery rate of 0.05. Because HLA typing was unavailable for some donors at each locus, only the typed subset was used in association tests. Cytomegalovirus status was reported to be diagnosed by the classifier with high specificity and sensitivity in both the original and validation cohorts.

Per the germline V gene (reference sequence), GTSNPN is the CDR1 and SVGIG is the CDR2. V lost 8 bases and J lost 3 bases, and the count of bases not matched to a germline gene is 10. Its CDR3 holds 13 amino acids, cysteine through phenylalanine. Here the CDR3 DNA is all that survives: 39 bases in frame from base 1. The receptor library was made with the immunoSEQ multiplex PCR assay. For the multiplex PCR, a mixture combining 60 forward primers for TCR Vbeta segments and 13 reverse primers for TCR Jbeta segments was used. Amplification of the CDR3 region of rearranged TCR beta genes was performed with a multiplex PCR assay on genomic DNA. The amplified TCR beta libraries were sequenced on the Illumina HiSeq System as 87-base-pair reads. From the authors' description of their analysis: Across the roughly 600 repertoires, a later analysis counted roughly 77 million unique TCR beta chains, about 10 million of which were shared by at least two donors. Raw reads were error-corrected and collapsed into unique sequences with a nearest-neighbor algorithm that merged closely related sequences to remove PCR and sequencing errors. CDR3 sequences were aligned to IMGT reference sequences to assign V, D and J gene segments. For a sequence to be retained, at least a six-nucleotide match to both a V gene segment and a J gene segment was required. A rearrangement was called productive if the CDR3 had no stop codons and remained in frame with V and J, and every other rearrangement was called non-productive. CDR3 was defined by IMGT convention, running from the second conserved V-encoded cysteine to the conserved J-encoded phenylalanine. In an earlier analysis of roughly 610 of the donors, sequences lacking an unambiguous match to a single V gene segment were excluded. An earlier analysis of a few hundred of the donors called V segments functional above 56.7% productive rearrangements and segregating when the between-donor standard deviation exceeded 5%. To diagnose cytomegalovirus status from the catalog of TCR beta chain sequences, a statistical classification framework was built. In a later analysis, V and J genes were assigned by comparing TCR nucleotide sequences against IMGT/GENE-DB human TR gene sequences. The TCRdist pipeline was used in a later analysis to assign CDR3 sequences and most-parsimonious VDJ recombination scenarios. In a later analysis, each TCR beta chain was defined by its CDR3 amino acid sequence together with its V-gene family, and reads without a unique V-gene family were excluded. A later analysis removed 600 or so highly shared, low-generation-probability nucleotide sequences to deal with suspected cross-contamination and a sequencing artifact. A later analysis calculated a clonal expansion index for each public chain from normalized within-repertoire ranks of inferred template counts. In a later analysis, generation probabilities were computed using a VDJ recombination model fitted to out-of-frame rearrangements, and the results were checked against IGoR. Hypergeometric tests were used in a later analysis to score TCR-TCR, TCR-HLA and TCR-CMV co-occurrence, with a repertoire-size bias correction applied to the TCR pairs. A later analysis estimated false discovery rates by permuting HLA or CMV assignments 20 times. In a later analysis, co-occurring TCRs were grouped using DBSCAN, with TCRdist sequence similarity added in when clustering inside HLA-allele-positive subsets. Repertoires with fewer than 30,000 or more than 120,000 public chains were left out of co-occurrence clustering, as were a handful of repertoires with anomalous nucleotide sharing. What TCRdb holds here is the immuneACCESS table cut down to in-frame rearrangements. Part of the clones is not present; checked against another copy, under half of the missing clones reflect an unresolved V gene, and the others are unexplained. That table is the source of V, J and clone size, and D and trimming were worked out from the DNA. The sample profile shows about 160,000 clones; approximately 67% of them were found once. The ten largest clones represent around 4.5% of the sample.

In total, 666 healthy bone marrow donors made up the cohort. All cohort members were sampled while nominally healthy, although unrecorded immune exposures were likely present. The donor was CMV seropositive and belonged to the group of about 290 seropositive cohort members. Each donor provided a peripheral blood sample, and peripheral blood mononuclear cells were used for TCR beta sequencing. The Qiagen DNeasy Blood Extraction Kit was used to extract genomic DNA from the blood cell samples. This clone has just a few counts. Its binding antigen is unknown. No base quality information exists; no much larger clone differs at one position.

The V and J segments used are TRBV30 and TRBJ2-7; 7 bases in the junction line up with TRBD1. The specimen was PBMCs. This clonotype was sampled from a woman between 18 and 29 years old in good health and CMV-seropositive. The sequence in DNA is TGTGCCGGGGTTACGACAGGGCGCTACGAGCAGTACTTC. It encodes CAGVTTGRYEQYF.